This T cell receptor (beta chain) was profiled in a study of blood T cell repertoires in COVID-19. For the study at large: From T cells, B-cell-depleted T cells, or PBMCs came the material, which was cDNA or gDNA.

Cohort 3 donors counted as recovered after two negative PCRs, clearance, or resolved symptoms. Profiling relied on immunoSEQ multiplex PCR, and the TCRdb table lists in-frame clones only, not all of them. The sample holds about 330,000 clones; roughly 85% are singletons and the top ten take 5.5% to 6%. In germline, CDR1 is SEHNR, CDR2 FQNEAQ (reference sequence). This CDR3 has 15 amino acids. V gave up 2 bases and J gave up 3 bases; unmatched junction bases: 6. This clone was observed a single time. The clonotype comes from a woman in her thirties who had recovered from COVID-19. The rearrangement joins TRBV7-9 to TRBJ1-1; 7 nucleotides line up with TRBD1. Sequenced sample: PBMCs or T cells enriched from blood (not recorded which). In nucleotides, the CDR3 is TGTGCCAGCAGCTTAATTAGGGGGCGCGACACTGAAGCTTTCTTT. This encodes CASSLIRGRDTEAFF.